A single sample gave rise to the 32 T cell receptor beta chains below, sequenced in a study of cytomegalovirus exposure and HLA in healthy donors. The PCR ran on 60 Vbeta and 13 Jbeta primers. Generated by immunoSEQ multiplex PCR, the TCRdb table keeps only in-frame clones and is missing some. The sample table sets out nearly 35,000 clones. Sequences were obtained from PBMCs. Source of these receptors: a woman in her forties in good health and CMV-seropositive.

The chain joins TRBV5-6 to TRBJ1-1; the match to TRBD1 covers 8 bases. Germline lookup yields CDR1 SGHDT and CDR2 YYEEEE. Losses at the gene ends were 0 bases for V and 0 bases for J; bases not matched to a gene: 1. The CDR3 is 15 amino acids. The CDR3 nucleotides are TGTGCCAGCAGCTTGGGGGACAGGTTGAACACTGAAGCTTTCTTT. It translates to CASSLGDRLNTEAFF.

The rearrangement uses TRBV27 and TRBJ2-1; 8 bases are a match to TRBD1. The germline gives CDR1 MNHEY, CDR2 SMNVEV (reference sequence). The J segment lost 6 bases and the V segment lost 4 bases, leaving 5 bases of the junction unmatched. The CDR3 runs to 14 residues. The CDR3 loop is CASSWGTGLNEQFF. For the CDR3, the DNA is TGTGCCAGCAGTTGGGGGACAGGACTCAATGAGCAGTTCTTC.

The J gene is TRBJ2-7, the V gene TRBV29-1; TRBD2 is a possible D gene (5 bases). Trimming shortened V by 4 bases and J by 9 bases, and 13 bases separated the two germline ends. This CDR3 region has 11 residues. The germline CDR1 and CDR2 sequences are SQVTM and ANQGSEA. The CDR3 is CSVGELVGQYF. The CDR3, as DNA: TGCAGCGTTGGGGAGCTGGTCGGGCAGTACTTC.

The chain has TRBV4-3 and TRBJ2-1; 8 bases are a match to TRBD2. V was pared by 1 base and J by 14 bases, with 10 bases of the junction left unmatched. The CDR3 covers 14 residues. Germline CDR1 reads LGHNA; CDR2 reads YSLEER. The CDR3 DNA reads TGCGCCAGCAGCCAAGGAACGCGGGAGGTCCCAAAGTTCTTC. Protein product: CASSQGTREVPKFF.

The chain recombines TRBV6-5 with TRBJ1-5; D is unresolved. Trimming took off 2 bases at V and 4 bases at J, with 9 bases between the two ends. Per the germline V gene, CDR1 is MNHEY and CDR2 is SVGAGI. The CDR3 is 14 residues long. The CDR3 DNA sequence: TGTGCCAGCAGTTACGACGGCGGTAATCAGCCCCAGCATTTT. It is translated as CASSYDGGNQPQHF.

The gene calls are TRBV29-1 and TRBJ1-1; perhaps TRBD1 as D (5 bases). CDR1 is SQVTM, CDR2 ANQGSEA, per germline. The CDR3 is made up of 18 amino acids. V was cut by 5 bases and J by 3 bases, with 28 bases left in between. The CDR3 protein is CSVHYRGYRTGGDTEAFF. CDR3 nucleotide sequence: TGCAGCGTTCATTATAGGGGATACAGGACCGGGGGGGACACTGAAGCTTTCTTT.

DNA of the CDR3: TGTGCCAGCAGCTTGGGGCAGTTCTACGAGCAGTACTTC. This translates into CASSLGQFYEQYF. The chain uses TRBV5-6 and TRBJ2-7; unclear D gene. Trimming cost V 0 bases and J 3 bases, with 7 bases left between them. The CDR3 has 13 amino acids. The germline CDR1 and CDR2 sequences are SGHDT and YYEEEE. The whole variable domain, remainder taken from reference TRBV5-6 and TRBJ2-7, is DAGVTQSPTHLIKTRGQQVTLRCSPKSGHDTVSWYQQALGQGPQFIFQYYEEEERQRGNFPDRFSGHQFPNYSSELNVNALLLGDSALYLCASSLGQFYEQYFGPGTRLTVT.

V usage is TRBV29-1 and J usage is TRBJ2-3; D is unresolved. Trimming pared 2 bases from V and 1 base from J, leaving 4 bases between. CDR3 length equals 12 residues. Germline V gives CDR1 SQVTM, CDR2 ANQGSEA. The CDR3 here is CSVEFGTDTQYF. The CDR3 bases are TGCAGCGTTGAATTCGGCACAGATACGCAGTATTTT.

The chain is built from TRBV28 and TRBJ1-3, with unresolved D. CDR1 is MDHEN, CDR2 SYDVKM, per germline. CDR3 length: 16 amino acids. Trimming took off 2 bases at V and 0 bases at J, with 11 bases between the two ends. CDR3 in DNA: TGTGCCAGCAGTTTAAACAGTCACCTCTCTGGAAACACCATATATTTT. Protein: CASSLNSHLSGNTIYF.

In DNA form, the CDR3 reads TGCGCCAGCAGCCAAGGCTATGGGACAGCCTCCTACGAGCAGTACTTC. Its protein product is CASSQGYGTASYEQYF. This sequence joins TRBV4-1 and TRBJ2-7; 7 bases fit TRBD1. With 1 base clipped from V and 0 bases from J, the junction kept 6 bases outside the gene matches. CDR1 is MGHRA, CDR2 YSYEKL, per germline. The CDR3 runs to 16 residues.

The gene calls are TRBV6-1 and TRBJ1-2, with TRBD1 as a possible D gene (5 bases). Trimming shortened V by 3 bases and J by 8 bases, and 16 bases separated the two germline ends. The length of the CDR3 is 14 residues. Germline-derived CDR1 and CDR2 are MNHNS and SASEGT. DNA for the CDR3: TGTGCCAGCAGTGACCTCAGGGCGGCGGGGGGCTACACCTTC. Translating gives CASSDLRAAGGYTF.

This clone is identified as medium-sized (0.01 to 0.1%) from frequency. The gene calls are TRBV7-9 and TRBJ2-7; D might be TRBD2 (6 bases). CDR3 length: 13 residues. V was cut by 5 bases and J by 6 bases, with 14 bases left in between. Germline CDR1 is SEHNR and CDR2 is FQNEAQ (reference sequence). The CDR3 reads CASSGVNGGEQYF. For the CDR3, the DNA is TGTGCCAGCAGCGGAGTGAACGGGGGCGAGCAGTACTTC.

The rearrangement joins TRBV6-6 to TRBJ1-3, with D unclear. CDR1 MNHNY and CDR2 SVGAGI come from the germline V gene (reference sequence). Between the trimmed V and J ends, which lost 5 bases and 0 bases, there was a span of 8 bases. CDR3 size: 14 residues. Written as DNA, the CDR3 is TGTGCCAGCAGTACAGAATCCTCTGGAAACACCATATATTTT. Translating gives CASSTESSGNTIYF.

The chain uses TRBV9 and TRBJ2-1; a possible D gene is TRBD2 (6 bases). Per the germline V gene, CDR1 is SGDLS and CDR2 is YYNGEE. With 4 bases removed from V and 0 bases from J, the gap between germline ends came to 14 bases. The length of the CDR3 is 16 residues. DNA for the CDR3: TGTGCCAGCAGCCCGCGGGACTTCGACTCCTACAATGAGCAGTTCTTC. Encoded protein: CASSPRDFDSYNEQFF.

The chain uses TRBV4-3 and TRBJ2-7; 8 bases are a match to TRBD2. CDR3 size: 15 residues. CDR1 LGHNA and CDR2 YSLEER come from the germline V gene. Unmatched junction bases numbered 7, after V lost 4 bases and J lost 2 bases. CDR3 in amino acids: CASSRLRTSPYEQYF. In nucleotides, the CDR3 is TGCGCCAGCAGCCGCCTTCGGACTAGCCCCTACGAGCAGTACTTC.

The V and J genes are TRBV5-6 and TRBJ1-2, with a possible D match to TRBD1 (6 bases). The V and J ends lost 3 bases and 6 bases respectively, with 12 bases between them. The CDR3 is 13 amino acids. Germline values: CDR1 SGHDT, CDR2 YYEEEE. The CDR3 bases are TGTGCCAGCAGCTACGGGGGGGCAAATGGCTACACCTTC. Protein sequence: CASSYGGANGYTF.

The J gene is TRBJ1-1, the V gene TRBV2; D is unresolved. Trimming stripped 3 bases from V and 6 bases from J, with 8 bases between. The germline gives CDR1 SNHLY, CDR2 FYNNEI. CDR3 size: 12 residues. CDR3 DNA: TGTGCCAGCAGTGAGCGAGGGTCTGAAGCTTTCTTT. Protein sequence: CASSERGSEAFF.

This rearrangement joins TRBV10-3 to TRBJ2-3, with 7 positions matching TRBD1. CDR3 length: 14 residues. Germline CDR1 ENHRY, CDR2 SYGVKD. V shed 0 bases, J shed 4 bases, and the junction held 1 base outside the gene matches. CDR3 sequence (DNA): TGTGCCATCAGTGAGTCGACAGGGCCAGATACGCAGTATTTT. Its translation is CAISESTGPDTQYF.

The V call is TRBV27, the J call TRBJ2-7; D is ambiguous. Per germline, CDR1 MNHEY and CDR2 SMNVEV (reference sequence). There are 12 residues in the CDR3. V lost 1 base and J 7 bases, leaving 8 bases between the germline ends. The CDR3 nucleotides are TGTGCCAGCAGTTTATATGCCGGGGAGCAGTACTTC. This codes for CASSLYAGEQYF.

The chain recombines TRBV15 with TRBJ2-5, with 9 bases fitting TRBD1. This CDR3 is built from 15 residues. CDR1 is LNHNV and CDR2 is YYDKDF in the germline V gene (reference sequence). Trimming cost V 0 bases and J 5 bases; bases outside gene matches: 4. CDR3 sequence (DNA): TGTGCCACCAGCAGAGAGCGGGACAGGGAGGAGACCCAGTACTTC. Its protein is CATSRERDREETQYF.

The chain recombines TRBV9 with TRBJ2-1; 8 bases line up with TRBD2. The CDR3 sequence is 14 residues long. The V segment lost 3 bases and the J segment 9 bases; nucleotides outside the gene matches: 8. Germline V lookup: CDR1 SGDLS, CDR2 YYNGEE. CDR3 residues: CASSGGTRHGEQFF. Written as DNA, the CDR3 is TGTGCCAGCAGCGGGGGGACTAGGCATGGTGAGCAGTTCTTC. Full variable domain (missing parts from reference TRBV9 and TRBJ2-1): DSGVTQTPKHLITATGQRVTLRCSPRSGDLSVYWYQQSLDQGLQFLIQYYNGEERAKGNILERFSAQQFPDLHSELNLSSLELGDSALYFCASSGGTRHGEQFFGPGTRLTVL.

The J gene is TRBJ2-7, the V gene TRBV6-6, with 9 bases matching TRBD2. The CDR3 has 14 amino acids. CDR1 MNHNY and CDR2 SVGAGI come from the germline V gene (reference sequence). With 2 bases clipped from V and 4 bases from J, the junction kept 3 bases outside the gene matches. This CDR3 is CASSYPGLAYEQYF. CDR3 sequence (DNA): TGTGCCAGCAGTTACCCGGGACTAGCTTACGAGCAGTACTTC.

The rearrangement uses TRBV4-3 and TRBJ2-3; D not certain. CDR3 length equals 14 residues. Trimming shortened V by 5 bases and J by 0 bases, and 9 bases separated the two germline ends. Germline CDR1 reads LGHNA; CDR2 reads YSLEER. In nucleotides, the CDR3 is TGCGCCAGCAGCTCCTCTAGGAGCACAGATACGCAGTATTTT. It specifies CASSSSRSTDTQYF.

The gene calls are TRBV5-1 and TRBJ1-3; TRBD1 might be the D (5 bases). The CDR3 is 13 amino acids. Trimming cost V 4 bases and J 0 bases, with 5 bases left between them. Germline V gives CDR1 SGHRS, CDR2 YFSETQ. Here the CDR3 DNA reads TGCGCCAGCAGCGACAGCTCTGGAAACACCATATATTTT. The encoded protein is CASSDSSGNTIYF.

This rearrangement joins TRBV20-1 to TRBJ2-7, with D maybe TRBD2 (6 bases). The CDR3 has 11 amino acids. Germline assignment: CDR1 DFQATT and CDR2 SNEGSKA (reference sequence). V lost 5 bases and J 7 bases, leaving 12 bases between the germline ends. The CDR3 nucleotides are TGCAGTGCTCGACGGGGGACTGAGCAGTACTTC. It encodes CSARRGTEQYF.

This chain uses TRBV28 with TRBJ2-1, with 10 bases aligning to TRBD2. V lost 6 bases and J lost 15; bases outside the gene matches: 5. CDR3 length equals 11 residues. The germline gives CDR1 MDHEN, CDR2 SYDVKM. CDR3 DNA: TGTGCCAGCAGGTCTAGCGGGAGTCCGTTCTTC. Translating it yields CASRSSGSPFF.

CDR3 in amino acids: CASSGGQAVNYGYTF. CDR3 DNA: TGTGCCAGCAGCGGCGGACAGGCCGTTAACTATGGCTACACCTTC. V and J are TRBV9 and TRBJ1-2; 7 positions agree with TRBD1. This CDR3 has 15 residues. Germline CDR1 SGDLS, CDR2 YYNGEE. Losses at the gene ends were 3 bases for V and 1 base for J; bases not matched to a gene: 6.

This chain connects TRBV12-2 to TRBJ2-7; TRBD2 reflects the table's D call only, with no check against the DNA. TRBV12-2 is recorded as a pseudogene. The CDR3 length is 15 residues. The CDR3 is CASHPVLAGRYEQYF. The CDR3 nucleotides read TGTGCAAGTCATCCCGTCCTAGCGGGACGCTACGAGCAGTACTTC.

The genes are TRBV30 and TRBJ1-2, with D maybe TRBD1 (6 bases). Germline CDR1 GTSNPN, CDR2 SVGIG (reference sequence). The length of the CDR3 is 14 residues. Between the trimmed V and J ends, which lost 0 bases and 8 bases, there was a span of 16 bases. This CDR3 reads CAWSVPARGGGYTF. The CDR3 bases are TGTGCCTGGAGTGTGCCGGCCCGTGGGGGCGGCTACACCTTC.

The J gene is TRBJ2-1, the V gene TRBV4-1, with TRBD2 matching over 7 bases. Germline lookup yields CDR1 MGHRA and CDR2 YSYEKL. V shed 3 bases and J 7 bases; nucleotides not matched to a gene: 0. This CDR3 spans 12 amino acids. CDR3 residues: CASSHSGNEQFF. In DNA form, the CDR3 reads TGCGCCAGCAGCCATAGCGGGAATGAGCAGTTCTTC.

J is TRBJ2-1 and V is TRBV5-1; 14 bases agree with TRBD2. Germline CDR1 reads SGHRS; CDR2 reads YFSETQ. The J segment lost 5 bases and the V segment lost 4 bases, leaving 2 bases of the junction unmatched. The CDR3 loop spans 15 amino acids. The CDR3 sequence is CASSGTSGGDNEQFF. CDR3 coding DNA: TGCGCCAGCAGCGGGACTAGCGGGGGCGACAATGAGCAGTTCTTC. The entire variable domain, with the rest obtained from reference TRBV5-1 and TRBJ2-1, is as follows: KAGVTQTPRYLIKTRGQQVTLSCSPISGHRSVSWYQQTPGQGLQFLFEYFSETQRNKGNFPGRFSGRQFSNSRSEMNVSTLELGDSALYLCASSGTSGGDNEQFFGPGTRLTVL.

The V and J genes are TRBV30 and TRBJ2-7, with 7 bases lining up with TRBD1. CDR3 length: 10 amino acids. In germline, CDR1 is GTSNPN, CDR2 SVGIG (reference sequence). Germline trimming cut 1 base from V and 12 bases from J; bases unmatched to any gene: 3. The CDR3 nucleotides read TGTGCCTGGAGTGAGGGGGCTTTGTACTTC. Its translation is CAWSEGALYF. Together with reference TRBV30 and TRBJ2-7, the CDR3 gives the full variable domain: SQTIHQWPATLVQPVGSPLSLECTVEGTSNPNLYWYRQAAGRGLQLLFYSVGIGQISSEVPQNLSASRPQDRQFILSSKKLLLSDSGFYLCAWSEGALYFGPGTRLTVT.